The 6 T cell receptor beta chains in this list originate from one sample, sequenced in a study of tumor-infiltrating lymphocytes in localized non-small cell lung cancer. Produced via immunoSEQ multiplex PCR; TCRdb's table is partial and in-frame only. In the table there are around 13,000 clones, 68% of which are singletons. Sequences were obtained from uninvolved lung tissue not adjacent to the tumor. All receptors come from a human donor with non-small cell lung cancer.

Notes on this clone: The junction does not match germline at one end; this may be a read error. The gene calls are TRBV14 and TRBJ2-4; TRBD2 matches at 12 bases. The CDR3 is 15 residues long. CDR1 SGHDN and CDR2 FVKESK come from the germline V gene. Written as DNA, the CDR3 is TGTGCCAGCAGACCTAGCGGGGGGGCCAGAAACATTCAGTACTTC. As protein: CASRPSGGARNIQYF.

V and J are TRBV5-6 and TRBJ1-6; D may be TRBD1 (5 bases). V dropped 5 bases and J dropped 6 bases, with 15 bases sitting between them. The CDR3 totals 15 residues. The germline V gene has CDR1 SGHDT and CDR2 YYEEEE. CDR3 sequence (DNA): TGTGCCAGCAGTTCCTATGACAGATTTAATTCACCCCTCCACTTT. Its translation is CASSSYDRFNSPLHF.

This clone was observed a few times. This chain joins TRBV6-6 and TRBJ1-6; no clear D. This CDR3 spans 12 amino acids. Between the trimmed V and J ends, which lost 0 bases and 7 bases, there was a span of 1 base. The germline gives CDR1 MNHNY, CDR2 SVGAGI (reference sequence). The DNA of the CDR3 is TGTGCCAGCAGTTACTCCAATTCACCCCTCCACTTT. Its protein product is CASSYSNSPLHF.

The V and J genes are TRBV7-2 and TRBJ1-5; the D gene is possibly TRBD1 (5 bases). Germline CDR1 is SGHTA and CDR2 is FQGNSA. The germline V and J ends were trimmed by 7 bases and 5 bases, with 12 bases remaining between them. The CDR3 length is 13 residues. CDR3 nucleotides: TGTGCCAGCAACTCCCAGGGCTATCAGCCCCAGCATTTT. It specifies CASNSQGYQPQHF.

The chain couples TRBV7-2 to TRBJ2-5; 12 bases agree with TRBD2. V dropped 4 bases and J dropped 4; count of bases not matched to a gene: 1. The CDR3 contains 14 residues. Germline loops: CDR1 SGHTA, CDR2 FQGNSA. The CDR3 loop is CASSSGLAGETQYF. The CDR3 DNA reads as TGTGCCAGCAGCTCGGGACTAGCGGGAGAGACCCAGTACTTC.

The chain joins TRBV5-4 to TRBJ2-2; a weak D match, TRBD2 (6 bases). Germline V gives CDR1 SGHNT, CDR2 YYREEE (reference sequence). The CDR3 consists of 15 residues. The V end lost 3 bases, the J end lost 3 bases, and 12 bases lay between the germline ends. The CDR3 spells CASSWQGGDTGELFF. The CDR3, as DNA: TGTGCCAGCAGCTGGCAGGGAGGCGACACCGGGGAGCTGTTTTTT.